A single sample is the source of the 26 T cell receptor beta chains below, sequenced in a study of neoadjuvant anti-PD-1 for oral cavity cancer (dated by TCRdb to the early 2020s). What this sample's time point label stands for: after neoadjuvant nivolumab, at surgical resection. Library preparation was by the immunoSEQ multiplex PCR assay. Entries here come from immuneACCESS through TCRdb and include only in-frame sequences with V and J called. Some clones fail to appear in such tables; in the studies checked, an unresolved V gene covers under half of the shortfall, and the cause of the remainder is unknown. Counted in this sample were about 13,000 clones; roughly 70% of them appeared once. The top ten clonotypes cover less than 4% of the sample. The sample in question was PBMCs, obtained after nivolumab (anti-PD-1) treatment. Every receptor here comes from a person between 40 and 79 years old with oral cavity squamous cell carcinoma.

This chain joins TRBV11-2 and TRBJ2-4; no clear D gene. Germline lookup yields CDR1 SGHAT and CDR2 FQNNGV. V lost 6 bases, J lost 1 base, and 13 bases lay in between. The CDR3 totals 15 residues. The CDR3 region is CASSTPGLAKNIQYF. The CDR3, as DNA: TGTGCCAGCAGTACTCCCGGGCTCGCCAAAAACATTCAGTACTTC.

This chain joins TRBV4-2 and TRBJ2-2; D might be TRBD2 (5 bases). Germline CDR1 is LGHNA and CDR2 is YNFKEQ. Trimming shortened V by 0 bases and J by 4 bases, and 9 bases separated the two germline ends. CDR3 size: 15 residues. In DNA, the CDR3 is TGTGCCAGCAGCCAAGACTGGGCGGGCACCGGGGAGCTGTTTTTT. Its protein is CASSQDWAGTGELFF.

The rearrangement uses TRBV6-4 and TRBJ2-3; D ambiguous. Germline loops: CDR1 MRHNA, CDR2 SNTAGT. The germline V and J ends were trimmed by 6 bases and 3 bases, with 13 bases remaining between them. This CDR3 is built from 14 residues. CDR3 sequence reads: CASRQQITTDTQYF. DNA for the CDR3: TGTGCCAGCAGACAACAGATTACGACAGATACGCAGTATTTT.

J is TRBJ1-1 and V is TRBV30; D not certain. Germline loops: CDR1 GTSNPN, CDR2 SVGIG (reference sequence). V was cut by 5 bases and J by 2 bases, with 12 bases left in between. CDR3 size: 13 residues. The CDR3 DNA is TGTGCCTGGTGCCGGACGGAAAACACTGAAGCTTTCTTT. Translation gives CAWCRTENTEAFF.

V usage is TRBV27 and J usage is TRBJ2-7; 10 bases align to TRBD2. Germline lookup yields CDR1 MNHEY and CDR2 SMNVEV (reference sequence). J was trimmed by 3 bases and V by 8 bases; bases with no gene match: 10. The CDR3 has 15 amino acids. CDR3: CASSSPGTSDYEQYF. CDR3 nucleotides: TGTGCCAGCTCCTCCCCCGGGACTAGCGACTACGAGCAGTACTTC.

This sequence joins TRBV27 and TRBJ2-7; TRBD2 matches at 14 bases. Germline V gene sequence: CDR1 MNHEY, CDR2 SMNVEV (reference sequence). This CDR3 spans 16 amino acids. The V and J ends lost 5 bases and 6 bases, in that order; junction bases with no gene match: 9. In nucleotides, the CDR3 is TGTGCCAGCAGTCTAGGACTAGCGGGAGGTCTACGCGAGCAGTACTTC. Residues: CASSLGLAGGLREQYF.

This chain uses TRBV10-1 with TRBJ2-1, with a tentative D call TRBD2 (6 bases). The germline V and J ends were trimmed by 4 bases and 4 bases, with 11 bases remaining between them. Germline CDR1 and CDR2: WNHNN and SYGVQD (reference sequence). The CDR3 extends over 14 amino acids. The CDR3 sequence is CASSVGSGYNEQFF. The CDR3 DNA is TGCGCCAGCAGTGTAGGTAGCGGTTACAATGAGCAGTTCTTC.

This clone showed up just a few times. The CDR3, as DNA: TGTGCCAGCAGTGACAGCTCTAGCAATCAGCCCCAGCATTTT. Protein sequence: CASSDSSSNQPQHF. This rearrangement joins TRBV27 to TRBJ1-5; tentative D call: TRBD1 (5 bases). Germline CDR1 is MNHEY and CDR2 is SMNVEV (reference sequence). The CDR3 extends over 14 amino acids. Trimming took 5 bases from V and 0 from J, leaving 8 bases between them.

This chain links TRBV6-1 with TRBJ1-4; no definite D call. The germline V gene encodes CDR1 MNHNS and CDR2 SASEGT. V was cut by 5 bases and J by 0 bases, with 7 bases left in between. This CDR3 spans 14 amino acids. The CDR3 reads CASSRQATNEKLFF. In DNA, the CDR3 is TGTGCCAGCAGTAGACAAGCAACTAATGAAAAACTGTTTTTT.

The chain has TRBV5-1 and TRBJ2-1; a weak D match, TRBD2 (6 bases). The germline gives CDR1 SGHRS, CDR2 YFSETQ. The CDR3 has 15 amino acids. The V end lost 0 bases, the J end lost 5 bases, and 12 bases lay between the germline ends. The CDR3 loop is CASSLGGKDDNEQFF. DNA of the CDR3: TGCGCCAGCAGCTTGGGCGGGAAGGACGACAATGAGCAGTTCTTC.

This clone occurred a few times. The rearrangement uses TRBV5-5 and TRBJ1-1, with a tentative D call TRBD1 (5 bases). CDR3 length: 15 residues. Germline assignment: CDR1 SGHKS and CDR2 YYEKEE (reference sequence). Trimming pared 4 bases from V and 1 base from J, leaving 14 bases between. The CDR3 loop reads CASSPQGGPNTEAFF. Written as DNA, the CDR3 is TGTGCCAGCAGCCCCCAGGGAGGGCCGAACACTGAAGCTTTCTTT.

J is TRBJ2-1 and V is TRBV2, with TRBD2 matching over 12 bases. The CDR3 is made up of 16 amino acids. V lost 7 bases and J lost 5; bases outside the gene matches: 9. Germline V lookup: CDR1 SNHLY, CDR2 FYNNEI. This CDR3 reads CASIRLAGVGDNEQFF. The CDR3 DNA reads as TGTGCCAGCATTCGACTAGCGGGAGTAGGGGACAATGAGCAGTTCTTC.

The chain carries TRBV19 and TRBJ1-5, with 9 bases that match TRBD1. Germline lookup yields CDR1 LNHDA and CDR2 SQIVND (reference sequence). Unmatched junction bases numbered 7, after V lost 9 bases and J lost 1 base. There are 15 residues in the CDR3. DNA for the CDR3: TGTGCCAGCCAATCCGGGACAGGGAGCAATCAGCCCCAGCATTTT. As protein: CASQSGTGSNQPQHF.

CDR3 amino acids: CASSHPGPKTGELFF. The CDR3 DNA is TGTGCCAGCAGCCACCCGGGACCCAAAACCGGGGAGCTGTTTTTT. The V call is TRBV9, the J call TRBJ2-2; D possibly uses TRBD1 or TRBD2 (5 bases each). Germline CDR1 and CDR2: SGDLS and YYNGEE. This CDR3 has 15 residues. V was cut by 4 bases and J by 5 bases, with 15 bases left in between.

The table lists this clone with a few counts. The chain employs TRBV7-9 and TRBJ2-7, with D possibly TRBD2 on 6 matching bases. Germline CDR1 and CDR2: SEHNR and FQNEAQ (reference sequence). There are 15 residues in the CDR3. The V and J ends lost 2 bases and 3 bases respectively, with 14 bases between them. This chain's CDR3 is CASSLSLAHRYEQYF. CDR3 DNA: TGTGCCAGCAGCTTATCGCTAGCGCACCGCTACGAGCAGTACTTC.

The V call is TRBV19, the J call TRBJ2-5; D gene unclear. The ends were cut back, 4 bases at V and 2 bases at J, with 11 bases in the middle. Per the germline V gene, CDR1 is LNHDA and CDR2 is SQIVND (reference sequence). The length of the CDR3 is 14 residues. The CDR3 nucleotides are TGTGCCAGTAGTACCTCCGGGTCGCAAGAGACCCAGTACTTC. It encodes CASSTSGSQETQYF.

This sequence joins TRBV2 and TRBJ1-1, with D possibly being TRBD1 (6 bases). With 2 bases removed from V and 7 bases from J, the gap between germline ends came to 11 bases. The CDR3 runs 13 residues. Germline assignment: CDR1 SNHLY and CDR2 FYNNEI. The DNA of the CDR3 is TGTGCCAGCAGTGAACGGGGGCGAATTGAAGCTTTCTTT. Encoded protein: CASSERGRIEAFF.

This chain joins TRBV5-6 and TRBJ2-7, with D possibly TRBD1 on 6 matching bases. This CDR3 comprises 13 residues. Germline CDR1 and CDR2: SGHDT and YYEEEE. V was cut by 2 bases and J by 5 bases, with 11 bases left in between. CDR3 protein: CASSFRGMDEQYF. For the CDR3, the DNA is TGTGCCAGCAGCTTCAGGGGAATGGACGAGCAGTACTTC.

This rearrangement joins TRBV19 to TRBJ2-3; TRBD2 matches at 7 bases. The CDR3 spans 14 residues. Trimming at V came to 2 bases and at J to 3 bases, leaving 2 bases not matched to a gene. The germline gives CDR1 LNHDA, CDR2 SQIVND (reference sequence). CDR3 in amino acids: CASSIQGGTDTQYF. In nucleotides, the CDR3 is TGTGCCAGTAGTATACAGGGAGGGACAGATACGCAGTATTTT. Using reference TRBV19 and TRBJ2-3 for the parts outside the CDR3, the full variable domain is DGGITQSPKYLFRKEGQNVTLSCEQNLNHDAMYWYRQDPGQGLRLIYYSQIVNDFQKGDIAEGYSVSREKKESFPLTVTSAQKNPTAFYLCASSIQGGTDTQYFGPGTRLTVL.

The CDR3 here is CASSFDATSSYNEQFF. CDR3 bases: TGTGCCAGCAGCTTCGACGCAACGAGCTCCTACAATGAGCAGTTCTTC. The rearrangement links TRBV11-2 to TRBJ2-1; no firm D call. The CDR3 totals 16 residues. Germline CDR1 is SGHAT and CDR2 is FQNNGV. V lost 3 bases, J lost 0 bases, and 12 bases lay in between.

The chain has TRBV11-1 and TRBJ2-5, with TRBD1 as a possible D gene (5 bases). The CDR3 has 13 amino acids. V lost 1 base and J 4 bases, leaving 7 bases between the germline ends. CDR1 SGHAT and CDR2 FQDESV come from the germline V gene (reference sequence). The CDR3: CASSLGGRETQYF. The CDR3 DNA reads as TGTGCCAGCAGCTTAGGGGGCAGAGAGACCCAGTACTTC.

The CDR3 nucleotides read TGTGCCAGCAGCGAACGACGCAGCTATGGCTACACCTTC. This encodes CASSERRSYGYTF. The chain carries TRBV6-1 and TRBJ1-2; D is unclear. This CDR3 contains 13 residues. The germline V gene has CDR1 MNHNS and CDR2 SASEGT. V was clipped by 6 bases and J by 4 bases, with 12 bases between them.

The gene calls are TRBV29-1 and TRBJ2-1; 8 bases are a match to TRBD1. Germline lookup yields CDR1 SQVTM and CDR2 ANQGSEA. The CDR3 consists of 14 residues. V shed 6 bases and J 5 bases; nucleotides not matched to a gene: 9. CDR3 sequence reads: CSVQSGGAHNEQFF. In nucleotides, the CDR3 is TGCAGCGTCCAATCAGGGGGCGCCCACAATGAGCAGTTCTTC.

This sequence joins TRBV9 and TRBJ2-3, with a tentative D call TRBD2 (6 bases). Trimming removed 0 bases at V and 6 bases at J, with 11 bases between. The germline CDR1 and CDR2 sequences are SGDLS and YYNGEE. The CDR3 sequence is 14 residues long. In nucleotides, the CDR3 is TGTGCCAGCAGCGTAGATGGAGGGAGGGATACGCAGTATTTT. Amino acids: CASSVDGGRDTQYF. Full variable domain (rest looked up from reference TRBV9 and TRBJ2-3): DSGVTQTPKHLITATGQRVTLRCSPRSGDLSVYWYQQSLDQGLQFLIQYYNGEERAKGNILERFSAQQFPDLHSELNLSSLELGDSALYFCASSVDGGRDTQYFGPGTRLTVL.

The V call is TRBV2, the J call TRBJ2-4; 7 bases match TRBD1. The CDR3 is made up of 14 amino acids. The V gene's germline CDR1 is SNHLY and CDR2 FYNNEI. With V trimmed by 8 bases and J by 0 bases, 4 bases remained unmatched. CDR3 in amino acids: CASGDRLAKNIQYF. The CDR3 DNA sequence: TGTGCCAGCGGGGACAGACTAGCCAAAAACATTCAGTACTTC.

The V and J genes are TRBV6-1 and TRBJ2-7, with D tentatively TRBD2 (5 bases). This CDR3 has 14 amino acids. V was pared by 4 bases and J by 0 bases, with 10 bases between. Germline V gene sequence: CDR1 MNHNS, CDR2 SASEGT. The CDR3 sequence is CASSATSSSYEQYF. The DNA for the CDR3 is TGTGCCAGCAGTGCAACTAGTAGCTCCTACGAGCAGTACTTC.